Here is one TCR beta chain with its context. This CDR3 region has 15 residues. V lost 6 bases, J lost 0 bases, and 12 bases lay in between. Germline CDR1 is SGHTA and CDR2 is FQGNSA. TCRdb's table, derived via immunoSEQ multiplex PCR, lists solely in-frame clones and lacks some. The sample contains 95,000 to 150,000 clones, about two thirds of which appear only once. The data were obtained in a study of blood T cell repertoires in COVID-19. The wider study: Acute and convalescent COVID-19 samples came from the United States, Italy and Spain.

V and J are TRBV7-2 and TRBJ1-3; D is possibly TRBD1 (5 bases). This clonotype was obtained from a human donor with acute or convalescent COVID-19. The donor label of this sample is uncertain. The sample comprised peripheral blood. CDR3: CASRHDSVSGNTIYF. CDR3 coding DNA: TGTGCCAGCAGACACGACAGCGTCTCTGGAAACACCATATATTTT.